The T cell receptor beta chain described here comes from a study of T-cell memory formation after mild COVID-19. Across the study: TCR clusters were largely donor specific.

5'RACE with constant-segment primers yielded barcoded, UMI-tagged TCR alpha and TCR beta cDNA libraries. TCRdb processed the 5' RACE reads anew with MiXCR; each CDR3 protein has one entry. This table has hundreds of thousands of distinct CDR3 sequences, 20% appearing once. Material for sequencing was PBMCs or a T cell subset sorted from them (not recorded which). This TCR was recovered from an adult woman who had mild COVID-19 (a few samples of this study predate the infection). Cell type and time point are not known.

The CDR3 here is CASSSRVGTAYEQYF. CDR3 DNA: TGTGCCAGCAGCTCTAGAGTCGGGACAGCCTACGAGCAGTACTTC. The chain uses TRBV7-9 and TRBJ2-7, with 7 bases fitting TRBD1. The CDR3 length is 15 residues. The ends lost 4 bases at V and 2 bases at J; junction bases unmatched: 8. Looked up from germline, CDR1 is SEHNR and CDR2 is FQNEAQ (reference sequence). The variable domain in full, with the rest retrieved from reference TRBV7-9 and TRBJ2-7, is DTGVSQNPRHKITKRGQNVTFRCDPISEHNRLYWYRQTLGQGPEFLTYFQNEAQLEKSRLLSDRFSAERPKGSFSTLEIQRTEQGDSAMYLCASSSRVGTAYEQYFGPGTRLTVT.